One sample yielded the 6 T cell receptor beta chains listed below, sequenced in a study of cytomegalovirus exposure and HLA in healthy donors. The PCR had 60 Vbeta and 13 Jbeta primers. TCRdb keeps only in-frame clones here, not all; method: immunoSEQ multiplex PCR. The sample lists 80,000 or so clones, roughly two thirds occurring once. The sample taken for sequencing was PBMCs. The receptor set was obtained from a woman aged 45-65 years in good health and CMV-seropositive.

The count of this clone is one. As DNA, the CDR3 is TGTGCCAGCAGCCTAAACGACAGGGTCGCCTATAATTCACCCCTCCACTTT. Its translation: CASSLNDRVAYNSPLHF. The gene calls are TRBV5-5 and TRBJ1-6; TRBD1 aligns across 7 bases. V dropped 4 bases and J dropped 2; count of bases not matched to a gene: 9. The CDR3 is 17 amino acids. Germline V gene data show CDR1 as SGHKS and CDR2 as YYEKEE (reference sequence).

The gene calls are TRBV2 and TRBJ1-3; the D is unclear. Germline values: CDR1 SNHLY, CDR2 FYNNEI. The CDR3 has 16 residues. With 6 bases removed from V and 0 bases from J, the gap between germline ends came to 15 bases. The CDR3 DNA sequence: TGTGCCAGCAGCCCCTCCTGGAGGGCCTCTGGAAACACCATATATTTT. Translation gives CASSPSWRASGNTIYF. Looking up the rest from reference TRBV2 and TRBJ1-3 gives the full variable domain: EPEVTQTPSHQVTQMGQEVILRCVPISNHLYFYWYRQILGQKVEFLVSFYNNEISEKSEIFDDQFSVERPDGSNFTLKIRSTKLEDSAMYFCASSPSWRASGNTIYFGEGSWLTVV.

V usage is TRBV7-3 and J usage is TRBJ1-1, with TRBD1 as a possible D gene (6 bases). Trimming cost V 4 bases and J 11 bases, with 17 bases left between them. CDR1 is SGHTA, CDR2 FQGTGA, per germline. The CDR3 is 13 amino acids. CDR3 region: CASSSSSSGVAFF. In nucleotides, the CDR3 is TGTGCCAGCAGCTCAAGTAGTTCAGGGGTCGCTTTCTTT.

This chain links TRBV7-6 with TRBJ2-7; 9 bases match TRBD2. This CDR3 has 16 amino acids. J lost 2 bases, V lost 5 bases, and 10 bases had no gene match. The V gene's germline CDR1 is SGHVS and CDR2 FNYEAQ. This chain's CDR3 is CASSENSGGPAYEQYF. In DNA, the CDR3 is TGTGCCAGCAGCGAGAATAGCGGGGGCCCCGCCTACGAGCAGTACTTC.

CDR3 loop: CASSFGTGNYEQYF. The CDR3 DNA follows: TGTGCCAGCAGCTTCGGGACAGGGAACTACGAGCAGTACTTC. The chain carries TRBV5-5 and TRBJ2-7, with 9 bases identical to TRBD1. Germline V gene data show CDR1 as SGHKS and CDR2 as YYEKEE (reference sequence). The CDR3 extends over 14 amino acids. V trimming: 2 bases; J trimming: 3 bases; junction bases outside the gene matches: 3.

In this sample, this clone turned up a few times. The chain has TRBV6-1 and TRBJ1-1; 9 bases are a match to TRBD1. Germline V gives CDR1 MNHNS, CDR2 SASEGT. CDR3 length equals 15 residues. With 5 bases clipped from V and 0 bases from J, the junction kept 4 bases outside the gene matches. This CDR3 is CASSSGTGMNTEAFF. In DNA form, the CDR3 reads TGTGCCAGCAGTTCGGGGACAGGGATGAACACTGAAGCTTTCTTT.